These 12 T cell receptor beta chains were sequenced from one sample in a study of shared clonotypes between healthy human individuals. Sequencing used immunoSEQ multiplex PCR; TCRdb keeps in-frame clones, though not all of them. The sample carries about 470,000 clones, roughly 77% recorded once. Material: PBMCs. Receptors originate from a woman between 35 and 50 years old in good health. Some clones in this sample may be carry-over from other donors' samples.

The chain uses TRBV28 and TRBJ2-7, with D possibly matching TRBD2 (6 bases). The CDR3 is 15 residues long. Germline values: CDR1 MDHEN, CDR2 SYDVKM. V lost 6 bases and J lost 3, with 18 bases in between. The CDR3 region is CASSPTGLVNYEQYF. CDR3 DNA: TGTGCCAGCAGCCCGACGGGACTCGTTAACTACGAGCAGTACTTC.

The V and J genes are TRBV25-1 and TRBJ2-5; TRBD2 agrees at 10 bases. The CDR3 is 13 residues long. Germline trimming cut 8 bases from V and 5 bases from J; bases unmatched to any gene: 5. Germline CDR1 is MGHDK and CDR2 is SYGVNS. CDR3 in amino acids: CASRQAGGETQYF. The CDR3 DNA sequence: TGTGCCAGCCGGCAAGCGGGAGGGGAGACCCAGTACTTC. The full variable domain, its missing parts supplied by reference TRBV25-1 and TRBJ2-5, is EADIYQTPRYLVIGTGKKITLECSQTMGHDKMYWYQQDPGMELHLIHYSYGVNSTEKGDLSSESTVSRIRTEHFPLTLESARPSHTSQYLCASRQAGGETQYFGPGTRLLVL.

J is TRBJ1-5 and V is TRBV7-8; D perhaps matches TRBD1 (5 bases). The CDR3 consists of 13 residues. CDR1 and CDR2 (germline): SGHVS, FQNEAQ. V gave up 5 bases and J gave up 7 bases, with 12 bases separating them. The DNA for the CDR3 is TGTGCCAGCAGCCGGACAAAAGAACAGCCCCAGCATTTT. It codes for CASSRTKEQPQHF.

This chain joins TRBV7-9 and TRBJ1-1; perhaps TRBD1 as D (5 bases). The CDR3 length is 12 residues. Germline V gene data show CDR1 as SEHNR and CDR2 as FQNEAQ (reference sequence). Trimming took off 8 bases at V and 8 bases at J, with 15 bases between the two ends. The CDR3 nucleotides read TGTGCCAGCGGGACCGGACCGAGGGAAGCTTTCTTT. It specifies CASGTGPREAFF.

This rearrangement joins TRBV19 to TRBJ2-1; perhaps TRBD2 as D (5 bases). Trimming took 1 base from V and 6 from J, leaving 7 bases between them. Per germline, CDR1 LNHDA and CDR2 SQIVND (reference sequence). The CDR3 consists of 13 residues. CDR3: CASSIGAANEQFF. CDR3 DNA: TGTGCCAGTAGTATAGGAGCGGCCAATGAGCAGTTCTTC.

The CDR3 loop reads CSVRTGSGNTIYF. The CDR3 DNA reads as TGCAGCGTGCGGACAGGTTCTGGAAACACCATATATTTT. This rearrangement joins TRBV29-1 to TRBJ1-3; 7 positions match TRBD1. Germline V lookup: CDR1 SQVTM, CDR2 ANQGSEA. The CDR3 runs 13 residues. With V trimmed by 6 bases and J by 1 base, 3 bases remained unmatched.

There are a few counts of this clone. The V and J genes are TRBV28 and TRBJ2-7; 8 bases match TRBD1. Germline V gives CDR1 MDHEN, CDR2 SYDVKM. The V and J ends lost 6 bases and 0 bases, in that order; junction bases with no gene match: 7. The CDR3 consists of 15 residues. The CDR3 loop reads CASRAGGAGSYEQYF. CDR3 coding DNA: TGTGCCAGCAGAGCAGGGGGCGCGGGCTCCTACGAGCAGTACTTC. Using reference TRBV28 and TRBJ2-7 for the parts outside the CDR3, the full variable domain is DVKVTQSSRYLVKRTGEKVFLECVQDMDHENMFWYRQDPGLGLRLIYFSYDVKMKEKGDIPEGYSVSREKKERFSLILESASTNQTSMYLCASRAGGAGSYEQYFGPGTRLTVT.

This clone has only a few counts. The V gene is TRBV28, the J gene TRBJ1-1; TRBD1 matches 11 bases. Unmatched junction bases numbered 6, after V lost 7 bases and J lost 5 bases. This CDR3 contains 14 residues. Looked up from germline, CDR1 is MDHEN and CDR2 is SYDVKM. The CDR3 coding sequence is TGTGCCAGCATCCGGGGGACAGGGGGAACTGAAGCTTTCTTT. Translation gives CASIRGTGGTEAFF.

This clone was picked up a small number of times. The chain employs TRBV27 and TRBJ1-4; tentatively, D is TRBD1 (6 bases). The CDR3 loop spans 15 amino acids. The germline V gene has CDR1 MNHEY and CDR2 SMNVEV (reference sequence). With 4 bases removed from V and 8 bases from J, the gap between germline ends came to 17 bases. CDR3 coding DNA: TGTGCCAGCAGTTCCTACCGGGACATCGGGGAAAAACTGTTTTTT. Translating it yields CASSSYRDIGEKLFF.

The chain combines TRBV7-2 with TRBJ2-1; 16 nucleotides match TRBD2. The V gene end was trimmed by 2 bases and the J gene end by 4 bases; junction bases not matched to a gene: 2. Germline V gene data show CDR1 as SGHTA and CDR2 as FQGNSA. This CDR3 has 17 residues. The CDR3, as DNA: TGTGCCAGCAGCTTACCGGGACTAGCGGGAGGGTACAATGAGCAGTTCTTC. Its translation is CASSLPGLAGGYNEQFF.

This clone was observed a single time. The rearrangement links TRBV19 to TRBJ2-2; 7 positions agree with TRBD1. Trimming removed 3 bases from V and 6 bases from J; junction bases left unmatched: 4. The CDR3 runs to 14 residues. From germline, CDR1 is LNHDA and CDR2 SQIVND (reference sequence). The CDR3 sequence: CASSMRGGPGELFF. CDR3 nucleotides: TGTGCCAGTAGTATGAGAGGGGGCCCCGGGGAGCTGTTTTTT.

CDR3 loop: CASSRQGEDTEAFF. In DNA form, the CDR3 reads TGTGCCAGCTCACGTCAGGGAGAGGACACTGAAGCTTTCTTT. This chain links TRBV18 with TRBJ1-1; possibly TRBD1 for D (5 bases). Germline V gene data show CDR1 as KGHSH and CDR2 as LQKENI. The CDR3 is 14 residues long. Trimming pared 4 bases from V and 3 bases from J, leaving 12 bases between. Complete variable domain (other parts from reference TRBV18 and TRBJ1-1): NAGVMQNPRHLVRRRGQEARLRCSPMKGHSHVYWYRQLPEEGLKFMVYLQKENIIDESGMPKERFSAEFPKEGPSILRIQQVVRGDSAAYFCASSRQGEDTEAFFGQGTRLTVV.